This note documents a single TCR beta chain sequence. There is no known antigen for this receptor. Base-call qualities are not available, and no considerably larger clone is one nucleotide away. V and J are truncated by 2 bases and 9 bases respectively, leaving an intervening sequence of 11 bases. The germline V gene (reference sequence) sets CDR1 to MNHEY and CDR2 to SMNVEV. The CDR3 contains 14 residues, cysteine and phenylalanine counted. Here the CDR3 DNA is all that survives: 42 bases in frame from base 1. TCRbeta CDR3 regions were amplified from genomic DNA by means of the immunoSEQ Assay, a bias-controlled multiplex PCR. The authors processed their data as follows. Within the assay, amplification of reference gene primers was used to estimate how many nucleated cells each sample contained. To quantify the absolute abundance of each unique TCRbeta CDR3 rearrangement, sequence reads were collapsed and filtered. For each sample, productive Simpson clonality was calculated as the square root of Simpson's diversity index across productive rearrangements. Held by TCRdb, this immuneACCESS table contains in-frame sequences only and omits some clones. Under half of the omission traces to an unresolved V gene where checked; the cause of the rest is unknown. That table furnishes V, J and clone size, whereas the DNA furnished D and trimming. This sample gives 150,000 to 200,000 clones in total; 65% to 85% of them show up just once. The ten largest clones capture about 10% of the sample.

The data belong to a study of blood T cell repertoires in COVID-19 (dated by TCRdb to about 2020). With respect to the entire study: The collaborator samples originated in the United States, Italy and Spain and spanned the acute and convalescent phases of COVID-19. Samples were obtained from the ongoing ImmuneRACE study (first 160 participants) and from some 1,300 subjects provided by 6 global collaborators. Where available, HLA class I and class II types were taken from metadata supplied by the sample provider and were not determined by assay-based typing. The material from the prospective study consisted of cDNA or gDNA derived from T cells, B-cell-depleted T cells, or PBMCs. Sample metadata almost always included a de-identified subject ID, COVID-19 status, age in years and sex. A freely available public database, intended as a resource for researchers studying the immune response to SARS-CoV-2, is where the repertoires were released. The dataset comprised deeply sampled blood TCRbeta repertoires from subjects exposed to, actively infected with, or recovered from COVID-19.

Study-level results and caveats: The quantity of clinical and demographic metadata differed by source and by participant and was supplied without curation.

Collaborating institutions collected whole blood in K2EDTA tubes following their own protocols. Collaborator samples were shipped for TCRbeta analysis as frozen whole blood, isolated PBMCs, or DNA extracted from either sample type. The rearrangement combines TRBV27 with TRBJ1-6; TRBD1 might be the D gene, on 5 matching bases. The source of this sequence is a woman older than 75 with active or convalescent COVID-19. The sample consisted of peripheral blood. DNA sequence: TGTGCCAGCAGTTTAATCCAGGGTGCTTCACCCCTCCACTTT. Its protein reads: CASSLIQGASPLHF.